This TCR beta chain comes out of a study of identical twins. This clonotype was found a few times. The CDR3 sequence is 14 residues long. Trimming pared 2 bases from V and 4 bases from J, leaving 11 bases between. Germline V gives CDR1 MNHNS, CDR2 SASEGT. TCRdb called the 5' RACE reads again in MiXCR, with one record for every CDR3 protein. This table holds hundreds of thousands of distinct CDR3 sequences, 15% to 20% found once. These same data were also listed under a study on T cells expressing NK-cell markers. That source notes: It was sorted CD3+CD56+NKG2C+, CD3+CD56+NKG2C- and CD3+CD56-NKG2C+ T cells that supplied the TCR beta repertoires. HCMV specificity of the expanded NKG2C+ T cell clones was not established.

The chain employs TRBV6-1 and TRBJ1-2; the D is unclear. Sequencing was done on a sample of PBMCs. The sequence was collected from a woman aged 18 to 35 in good health. This CDR3 is CASSERAEAYGYTF. CDR3 sequence (DNA): TGTGCCAGCAGTGAAAGGGCAGAAGCCTATGGCTACACCTTC.